Given below is one T cell receptor (beta chain) in context. The antigen remains undetermined. The record originates from a study of shared clonotypes between healthy human individuals. Study-level points and caveats: Sampling involved blood alone; tissue repertoires likely differ. Larger estimated richness was generally recorded for naive subsets relative to memory subsets. A handful of donors showed sharing of approximately 5% of naive CD4 clonotypes.

Study processing details: Junction-only immunoSEQ sequences carried no quality scores, so filtering differed. Method: immunoSEQ multiplex PCR; TCRdb's copy keeps in-frame clones and lacks some. V and J calls and clone size are given by that table; D and trimming were obtained from the DNA. The sample lists about 580,000 clones, 95% to 98% occurring once. Terminally differentiated effector memory CD45RA+ cells were excluded from the naive CD8 cells, which were CD45RO-negative and positively selected for CCR7. The specimen was naive CD8+ T cells sorted from blood. This TCR came from a young man in good health.

CDR3 sequence reads: CASSPIVAPDRNYYNEQFF. The DNA of the CDR3 is TGTGCCAGCAGCCCAATAGTAGCACCCGACCGTAATTATTACAATGAGCAGTTCTTC. The chain employs TRBV7-2 and TRBJ2-1; D gene unclear. CDR3 length: 19 amino acids. Looked up from germline, CDR1 is SGHTA and CDR2 is FQGNSA. V lost 5 bases to trimming and J lost 4 bases, with 27 bases between them.